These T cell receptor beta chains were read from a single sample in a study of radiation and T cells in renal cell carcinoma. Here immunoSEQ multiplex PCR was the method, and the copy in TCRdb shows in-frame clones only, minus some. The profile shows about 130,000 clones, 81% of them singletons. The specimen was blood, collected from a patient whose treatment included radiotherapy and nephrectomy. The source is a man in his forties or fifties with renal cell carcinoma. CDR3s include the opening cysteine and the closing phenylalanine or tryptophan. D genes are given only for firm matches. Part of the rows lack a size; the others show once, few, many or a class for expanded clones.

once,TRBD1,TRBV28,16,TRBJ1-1,TGTGCCAGCAGGTCCATACAGGGGGCAGTGAACACTGAAGCTTTCTTT,CASRSIQGAVNTEAFF
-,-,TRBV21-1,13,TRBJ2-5,TGTGCCAGCAGGACAGGGGGCATGGAGACCCAGTACTTC,CASRTGGMETQYF
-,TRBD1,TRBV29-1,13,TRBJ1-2,TGCAGCGTTTCTAAGGGGGCCGGCTATGGCTACACCTTC,CSVSKGAGYGYTF
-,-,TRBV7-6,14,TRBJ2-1,TGTGCCAGCAGCCAGGGACTCTGGGACAATGAGCAGTTCTTC,CASSQGLWDNEQFF
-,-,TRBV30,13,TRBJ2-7,TGTGCCTGGAGTGTGGGGGGGGCTCGTTCCTCGTACTTC,CAWSVGGARSSYF
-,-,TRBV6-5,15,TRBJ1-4,TGTGCCAGCAGTTACTCAACGGGGATGGGTGAAAAACTGTTTTTT,CASSYSTGMGEKLFF
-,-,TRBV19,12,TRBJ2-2,TGTGCCAGTAGTTCTCCGGACACGGTGCTGTTTTTT,CASSSPDTVLFF
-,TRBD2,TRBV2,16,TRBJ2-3,TGTGCCAGCAGTGATTGGGTAGCGGGGGGGTCGGATACGCAGTATTTT,CASSDWVAGGSDTQYF
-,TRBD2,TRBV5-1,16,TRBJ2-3,TGCGCCAGCAGCTTGGTAGCGGGGGGGCCCGGAGATACGCAGTATTTT,CASSLVAGGPGDTQYF
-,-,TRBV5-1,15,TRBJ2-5,TGCGCCAGCAGCTTGGCTCCAGGGGACGGAGAGACCCAGTACTTC,CASSLAPGDGETQYF
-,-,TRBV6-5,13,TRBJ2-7,TGTGCCAGCAGTCGACAGGGAGGCCACGAGCAGTACTTC,CASSRQGGHEQYF
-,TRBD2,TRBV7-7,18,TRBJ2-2,TGTGCTAGCAGCCGAGGGACTAGCGGGAGCCAAGACACCGGGGAGCTGTTTTTT,CASSRGTSGSQDTGELFF
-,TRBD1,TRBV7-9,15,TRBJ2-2,TGTGCCAGCAGCTTGACAGGGCGGATCACCGGGGAGCTGTTTTTT,CASSLTGRITGELFF
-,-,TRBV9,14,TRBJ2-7,TGTGCCAGCAGCGTAGGGTACAACTCCTACGAGCAGTACTTC,CASSVGYNSYEQYF
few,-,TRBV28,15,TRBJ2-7,TGTGCCAGCAGCCCTGTTCATTCCTCGCTTTACGAGCAGTACTTC,CASSPVHSSLYEQYF
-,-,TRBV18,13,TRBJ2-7,TGTGCCAGCGCGGTCCAGGTAGGCTACGAGCAGTACTTC,CASAVQVGYEQYF
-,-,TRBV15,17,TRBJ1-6,TGTGCCACCAGCACTGGTGGGTCGGGACCTATTAATTCACCCCTCCACTTT,CATSTGGSGPINSPLHF
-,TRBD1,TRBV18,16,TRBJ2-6,TGTGCCAGCTCACCAATGACAGGGTCTGGGGCCAACGTCCTGACTTTC,CASSPMTGSGANVLTF
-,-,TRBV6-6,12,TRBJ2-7,TGTGCCAGCAGTCGGGGAACAGCCGAGCAGTACTTC,CASSRGTAEQYF
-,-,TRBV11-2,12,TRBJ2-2,TGTGCCAGCAGCTTAGCCAGCTTTGGGCTGTTTTTT,CASSLASFGLFF
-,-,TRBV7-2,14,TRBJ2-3,TGTGCCAGCAGCCCATGGACTAGCACAGATACGCAGTATTTT,CASSPWTSTDTQYF
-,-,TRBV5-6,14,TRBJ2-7,TGTGCCAGCAGCTTAGGGGGAAACTCCTACGAGCAGTACTTC,CASSLGGNSYEQYF
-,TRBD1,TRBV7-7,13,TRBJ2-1,TGTGCTACCGGGACAGGGGAATCCAATGAGCAGTTCTTC,CATGTGESNEQFF
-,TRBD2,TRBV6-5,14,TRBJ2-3,TGTGCCAGCGGGACTAGCGGGAGTTGGGATACGCAGTATTTT,CASGTSGSWDTQYF
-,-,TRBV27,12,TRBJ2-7,TGTGCCAGCAGTTTATGGGGGAACGAGCAGTACTTC,CASSLWGNEQYF
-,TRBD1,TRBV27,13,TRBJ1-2,TGTGCCAGCAGTTTAGCAACAGGGGGCGGCTACACCTTC,CASSLATGGGYTF
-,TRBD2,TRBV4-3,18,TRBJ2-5,TGCGCCAGCAGCCGAGGGACTAGCGGGGAATTATACCAAGAGACCCAGTACTTC,CASSRGTSGELYQETQYF
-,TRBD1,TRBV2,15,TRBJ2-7,TGTGCCAGCAGTGAAGCCGGACAGGGTAACTACGAGCAGTACTTC,CASSEAGQGNYEQYF
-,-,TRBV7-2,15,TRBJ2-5,TGTGCCAGCAGCTTAGACTTGCAGGGGTTAAAGACCCAGTACTTC,CASSLDLQGLKTQYF
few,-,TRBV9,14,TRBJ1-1,TGTGCCAGCAGCGTAGTTGCGGATCAGACTGAAGCTTTCTTT,CASSVVADQTEAFF
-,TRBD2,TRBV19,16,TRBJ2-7,TGTGCCAGTAGTACCAATAAGCGGGGGGGGTCCTACGAGCAGTACTTC,CASSTNKRGGSYEQYF
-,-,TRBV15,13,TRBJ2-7,TGTGCCGCCGGGGAGGGGGCTTTTAATGAGCAGTACTTC,CAAGEGAFNEQYF
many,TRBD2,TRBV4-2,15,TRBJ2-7,TGTGCCAGCAGCCAAGGGACTAGCGGGGACTACGAGCAGTACTTC,CASSQGTSGDYEQYF
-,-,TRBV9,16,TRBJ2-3,TGTGCCAGCAGCGTAGGAGGTAGCGGAGGGACAGATACGCAGTATTTT,CASSVGGSGGTDTQYF
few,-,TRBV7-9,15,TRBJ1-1,TGTGCCAGCAGCTCGCCGTCAGGGCGTAGGACTGAAGCTTTCTTT,CASSSPSGRRTEAFF
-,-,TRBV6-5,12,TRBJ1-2,TGTGCCAGCAAAGATCCCTCGGGAGGCTACACCTTC,CASKDPSGGYTF
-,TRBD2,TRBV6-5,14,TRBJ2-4,TGTGCCAGCAGTTTAACTAGCGGGGAAAACATTCAGTACTTC,CASSLTSGENIQYF
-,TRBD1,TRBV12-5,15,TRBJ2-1,TGTGCTAGTGGTTTCGGAGACAGGGTGCGCAATGAGCAGTTCTTC,CASGFGDRVRNEQFF
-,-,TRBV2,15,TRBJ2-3,TGTGCCAGCAGCCTACAGGGTTTTAGCACAGATACGCAGTATTTT,CASSLQGFSTDTQYF
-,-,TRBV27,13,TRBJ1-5,TGTGCCAGCAGTTTGACCGGAAATCAGCCCCAGCATTTT,CASSLTGNQPQHF
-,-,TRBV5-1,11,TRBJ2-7,TGCGCCAGCAGCTTGAACTACGAGCAGTACTTC,CASSLNYEQYF
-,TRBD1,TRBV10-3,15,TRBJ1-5,TGTGCCATCAGTACATCCGGGACAGGGGGGCAGCCCCAGCATTTT,CAISTSGTGGQPQHF
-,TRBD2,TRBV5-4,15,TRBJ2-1,TGTGCCAGCAGCTTGTCTAGCGGGAGTATCAATGAGCAGTTCTTC,CASSLSSGSINEQFF
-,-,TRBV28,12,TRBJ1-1,TGTGCCAGCACAGGGCGGGTTCCCGGAGCTTTCTTT,CASTGRVPGAFF
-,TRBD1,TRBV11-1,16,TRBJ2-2,TGTGCCAGCAGCTTAGCGGGACAGCCCCACACCGGGGAGCTGTTTTTT,CASSLAGQPHTGELFF
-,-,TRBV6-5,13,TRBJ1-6,TGTGCCAGCAGTTTCCTCAGGGCTTCACCCCTCCACTTT,CASSFLRASPLHF
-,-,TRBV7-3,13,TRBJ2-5,TGTGCCAGCAGCTCGGCCGGAGGAGAGACCCAGTACTTC,CASSSAGGETQYF